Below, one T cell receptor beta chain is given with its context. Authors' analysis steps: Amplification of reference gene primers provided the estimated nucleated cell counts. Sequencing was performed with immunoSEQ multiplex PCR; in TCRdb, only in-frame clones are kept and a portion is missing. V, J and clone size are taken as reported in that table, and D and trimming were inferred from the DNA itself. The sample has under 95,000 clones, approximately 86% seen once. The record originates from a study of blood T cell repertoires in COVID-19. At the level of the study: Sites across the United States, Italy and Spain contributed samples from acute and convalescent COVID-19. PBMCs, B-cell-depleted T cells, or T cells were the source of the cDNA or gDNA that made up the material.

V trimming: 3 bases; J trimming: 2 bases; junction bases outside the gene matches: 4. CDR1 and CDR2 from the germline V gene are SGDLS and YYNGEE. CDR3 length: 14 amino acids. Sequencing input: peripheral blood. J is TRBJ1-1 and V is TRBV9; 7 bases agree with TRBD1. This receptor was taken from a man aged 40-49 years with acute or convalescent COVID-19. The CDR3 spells CASSADRANTEAFF. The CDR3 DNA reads TGTGCCAGCAGCGCCGACAGGGCTAACACTGAAGCTTTCTTT. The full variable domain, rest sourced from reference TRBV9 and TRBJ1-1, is DSGVTQTPKHLITATGQRVTLRCSPRSGDLSVYWYQQSLDQGLQFLIQYYNGEERAKGNILERFSAQQFPDLHSELNLSSLELGDSALYFCASSADRANTEAFFGQGTRLTVV.